This is a list of T cell receptor beta chains from one sample in a study of cytotoxic CD8 clonotypes in ibrutinib-treated CLL. Some clones are missing from TCRdb's copy, which holds only in-frame ones; the method was immunoSEQ multiplex PCR. The data show approximately 90,000 clones, more than 70% seen once. The sample here was PBMCs, taken after 24 months of ibrutinib treatment. The receptors originated from a human donor with chronic lymphocytic leukemia. Each CDR3 is given with its conserved first and last residue. The D gene is left open where the match is weak. Clone size, where shown, is once, few, many, or a class for clones that have expanded.

CDR3aa: CASRKRGQGTSGNTEAFF; CDR3nt: TGTGCCAGTAGAAAAAGGGGACAGGGAACTTCTGGGAACACTGAAGCTTTCTTT; abundance: once; j_gene: TRBJ1-1; v_gene: TRBV19; len: 18; d_gene: TRBD1
CDR3aa: CASSPYRALKNIQYF; CDR3nt: TGTGCCAGCAGTCCCTACAGGGCGCTCAAAAACATTCAGTACTTC; abundance: -; j_gene: TRBJ2-4; v_gene: TRBV27; len: 15; d_gene: -
CDR3aa: CASSLMNTEAFF; CDR3nt: TGTGCCAGCAGTTTGATGAACACTGAAGCTTTCTTT; abundance: -; j_gene: TRBJ1-1; v_gene: TRBV28; len: 12; d_gene: -
CDR3aa: CASSPRGQFEVWSGNTIYF; CDR3nt: TGCGCCAGCAGCCCACGGGGACAGTTCGAGGTCTGGTCTGGAAACACCATATATTTT; abundance: once; j_gene: TRBJ1-3; v_gene: TRBV5-1; len: 19; d_gene: TRBD1
CDR3aa: CASSEPWGDTDTQYF; CDR3nt: TGTGCCAGCAGTGAACCCTGGGGGGACACAGATACGCAGTATTTT; abundance: -; j_gene: TRBJ2-3; v_gene: TRBV6-1; len: 15; d_gene: -
CDR3aa: CASSLQGPYEQYF; CDR3nt: TGTGCCAGCAGTTTACAGGGACCCTACGAGCAGTACTTC; abundance: -; j_gene: TRBJ2-7; v_gene: TRBV28; len: 13; d_gene: -
CDR3aa: CASSFSGVGSSAKETQYF; CDR3nt: TGTGCCAGCAGCTTTTCCGGGGTTGGGTCTAGCGCTAAAGAGACCCAGTACTTC; abundance: -; j_gene: TRBJ2-5; v_gene: TRBV11-3; len: 18; d_gene: -
CDR3aa: CASSFQFGQSSYNEQFF; CDR3nt: TGTGCCAGCAGCTTCCAATTCGGACAGAGCTCCTACAATGAGCAGTTCTTC; abundance: few; j_gene: TRBJ2-1; v_gene: TRBV5-6; len: 17; d_gene: -
CDR3aa: CASSVGEGRNEKLFF; CDR3nt: TGTGCCAGCAGTGTTGGGGAAGGGCGAAATGAAAAACTGTTTTTT; abundance: few; j_gene: TRBJ1-4; v_gene: TRBV28; len: 15; d_gene: -
CDR3aa: CASPSNRGDEQFF; CDR3nt: TGTGCCAGCCCAAGCAACAGGGGAGATGAGCAGTTCTTC; abundance: few; j_gene: TRBJ2-1; v_gene: TRBV18; len: 13; d_gene: TRBD1
CDR3aa: CASSYWTKLNEQFF; CDR3nt: TGTGCCAGCAGTTACTGGACCAAACTCAATGAGCAGTTCTTC; abundance: -; j_gene: TRBJ2-1; v_gene: TRBV25-1; len: 14; d_gene: -
CDR3aa: CASGLPQEKAFF; CDR3nt: TGTGCCAGCGGACTACCCCAGGAAAAAGCTTTCTTT; abundance: -; j_gene: TRBJ1-1; v_gene: TRBV27; len: 12; d_gene: -
CDR3aa: CASSLSTSQGYEQYF; CDR3nt: TGTGCCAGCAGCTTATCGACGAGCCAGGGCTACGAGCAGTACTTC; abundance: -; j_gene: TRBJ2-7; v_gene: TRBV7-2; len: 15; d_gene: -
CDR3aa: CASSPGSWNTEAFF; CDR3nt: TGTGCCAGTAGCCCGGGATCATGGAACACTGAAGCTTTCTTT; abundance: -; j_gene: TRBJ1-1; v_gene: TRBV19; len: 14; d_gene: -
CDR3aa: CASSVGGGGYTF; CDR3nt: TGTGCCAGCAGCGTGGGGGGTGGAGGCTACACCTTC; abundance: -; j_gene: TRBJ1-2; v_gene: TRBV9; len: 12; d_gene: -
CDR3aa: CASSATGWATEAFF; CDR3nt: TGTGCCAGCAGTGCGACAGGCTGGGCCACTGAAGCTTTCTTT; abundance: -; j_gene: TRBJ1-1; v_gene: TRBV28; len: 14; d_gene: -
CDR3aa: CASSLGTGGLYGYTF; CDR3nt: TGTGCCAGCAGCTTAGGAACAGGGGGTCTCTATGGCTACACCTTC; abundance: once; j_gene: TRBJ1-2; v_gene: TRBV7-6; len: 15; d_gene: TRBD1
CDR3aa: CASSLIGRGLTEAFF; CDR3nt: TGTGCCAGCAGTTTAATCGGCAGGGGACTTACTGAAGCTTTCTTT; abundance: medium-sized; j_gene: TRBJ1-1; v_gene: TRBV28; len: 15; d_gene: -
CDR3aa: CASSDRWTGSYGYTF; CDR3nt: TGTGCCAGCAGTGACCGATGGACAGGGTCCTATGGCTACACCTTC; abundance: -; j_gene: TRBJ1-2; v_gene: TRBV6-1; len: 15; d_gene: TRBD1
CDR3aa: CASSLVQGPTEAFF; CDR3nt: TGTGCCAGCAGTCTAGTACAGGGGCCCACTGAAGCTTTCTTT; abundance: -; j_gene: TRBJ1-1; v_gene: TRBV27; len: 14; d_gene: TRBD1
CDR3aa: CASSTGHTAFF; CDR3nt: TGTGCCAGCTCTACAGGACATACGGCTTTCTTT; abundance: -; j_gene: TRBJ1-1; v_gene: TRBV11-2; len: 11; d_gene: -
CDR3aa: CASSVEGDNQPQHF; CDR3nt: TGTGCCAGCAGCGTAGAGGGCGACAATCAGCCCCAGCATTTT; abundance: -; j_gene: TRBJ1-5; v_gene: TRBV9; len: 14; d_gene: -
CDR3aa: CASSRTGGTEAFF; CDR3nt: TGTGCCAGCAGTAGAACAGGGGGAACTGAAGCTTTCTTT; abundance: -; j_gene: TRBJ1-1; v_gene: TRBV2; len: 13; d_gene: TRBD1
CDR3aa: CASSLLGGDTEAFF; CDR3nt: TGCGCCAGCAGCTTGCTCGGGGGCGACACTGAAGCTTTCTTT; abundance: -; j_gene: TRBJ1-1; v_gene: TRBV5-1; len: 14; d_gene: -
CDR3aa: CASSSQQGAYGYTF; CDR3nt: TGTGCCAGCAGCTCTCAACAGGGGGCATATGGCTACACCTTC; abundance: -; j_gene: TRBJ1-2; v_gene: TRBV7-6; len: 14; d_gene: TRBD1
CDR3aa: CASSKGGTGMWAPEAFF; CDR3nt: TGTGCCAGCAGCAAAGGGGGGACAGGCATGTGGGCCCCTGAAGCTTTCTTT; abundance: -; j_gene: TRBJ1-1; v_gene: TRBV21-1; len: 17; d_gene: -
CDR3aa: CASSLESNSEQFF; CDR3nt: TGTGCCAGCAGCTTAGAGTCGAACAGCGAGCAGTTCTTC; abundance: -; j_gene: TRBJ2-1; v_gene: TRBV11-3; len: 13; d_gene: -
CDR3aa: CASNVGGGNQPQHF; CDR3nt: TGTGCCAGCAATGTAGGGGGAGGCAATCAGCCCCAGCATTTT; abundance: once; j_gene: TRBJ1-5; v_gene: TRBV28; len: 14; d_gene: -
CDR3aa: CASSLRMNTEAFF; CDR3nt: TGTGCCAGCAGCCTCCGGATGAACACTGAAGCTTTCTTT; abundance: -; j_gene: TRBJ1-1; v_gene: TRBV11-2; len: 13; d_gene: -
CDR3aa: CASSSQGGQTQYF; CDR3nt: TGTGCCAGCAGCTCACAGGGGGGCCAGACCCAGTACTTC; abundance: -; j_gene: TRBJ2-5; v_gene: TRBV7-8; len: 13; d_gene: TRBD1
CDR3aa: CASRLQGGKNIQYF; CDR3nt: TGTGCAAGTCGCTTACAGGGGGGCAAAAACATTCAGTACTTC; abundance: -; j_gene: TRBJ2-4; v_gene: TRBV12-2; len: 14; d_gene: -
CDR3aa: CASSLSGALLYEQFF; CDR3nt: TGTGCCAGCAGTCTAAGCGGGGCCCTACTCTATGAGCAGTTCTTC; abundance: -; j_gene: TRBJ2-1; v_gene: TRBV27; len: 15; d_gene: TRBD2
CDR3aa: CASSSTGGEQPQHF; CDR3nt: TGTGCCAGCAGTTCTACAGGGGGGGAACAGCCCCAGCATTTT; abundance: -; j_gene: TRBJ1-5; v_gene: TRBV28; len: 14; d_gene: TRBD1
CDR3aa: CASRVTGGNTGELFF; CDR3nt: TGTGCCAGCAGGGTTACAGGGGGCAACACCGGGGAGCTGTTTTTT; abundance: once; j_gene: TRBJ2-2; v_gene: TRBV11-2; len: 15; d_gene: TRBD1
CDR3aa: CASSFSAGGTGELFF; CDR3nt: TGTGCCAGCAGTTTTTCGGCGGGAGGCACCGGGGAGCTGTTTTTT; abundance: medium-sized; j_gene: TRBJ2-2; v_gene: TRBV27; len: 15; d_gene: TRBD2
CDR3aa: CAWSVLGTIYF; CDR3nt: TGTGCCTGGAGTGTACTTGGGACCATATATTTT; abundance: -; j_gene: TRBJ1-3; v_gene: TRBV30; len: 11; d_gene: -
CDR3aa: CASSLAPNTEAFF; CDR3nt: TGTGCCAGCAGCTTAGCTCCTAACACTGAAGCTTTCTTT; abundance: -; j_gene: TRBJ1-1; v_gene: TRBV11-2; len: 13; d_gene: -
CDR3aa: CASSDRGQGSSYEQYF; CDR3nt: TGTGCCAGCAGCGACCGCGGACAGGGGAGCTCCTACGAGCAGTACTTC; abundance: -; j_gene: TRBJ2-7; v_gene: TRBV9; len: 16; d_gene: TRBD1
CDR3aa: CASSFGSTEAFF; CDR3nt: TGTGCCAGCAGCTTTGGAAGCACTGAAGCTTTCTTT; abundance: -; j_gene: TRBJ1-1; v_gene: TRBV7-9; len: 12; d_gene: -
CDR3aa: CASSIPMTQGRGEQYF; CDR3nt: TGTGCCAGTAGTATCCCGATGACACAGGGAAGAGGCGAGCAGTACTTC; abundance: once; j_gene: TRBJ2-7; v_gene: TRBV19; len: 16; d_gene: -
CDR3aa: CASRSGQGALHEQYF; CDR3nt: TGTGCCAGCAGGTCGGGACAGGGGGCGCTCCACGAGCAGTACTTC; abundance: few; j_gene: TRBJ2-7; v_gene: TRBV13; len: 15; d_gene: TRBD1
CDR3aa: CAWSRQVYGYTF; CDR3nt: TGTGCCTGGAGTAGACAGGTTTATGGCTACACCTTC; abundance: -; j_gene: TRBJ1-2; v_gene: TRBV30; len: 12; d_gene: -
CDR3aa: CASRGGEGIGYTF; CDR3nt: TGTGCCAGCAGGGGAGGGGAGGGAATTGGCTACACCTTC; abundance: -; j_gene: TRBJ1-2; v_gene: TRBV6-1; len: 13; d_gene: -
CDR3aa: CASSLVESYEQYF; CDR3nt: TGTGCCAGCAGCTTAGTTGAAAGCTACGAGCAGTACTTC; abundance: -; j_gene: TRBJ2-7; v_gene: TRBV7-8; len: 13; d_gene: -
CDR3aa: CASSRWVAGELFF; CDR3nt: TGTGCCAGCAGCCGCTGGGTAGCCGGGGAGCTGTTTTTT; abundance: once; j_gene: TRBJ2-2; v_gene: TRBV7-2; len: 13; d_gene: -
CDR3aa: CASRTSSANYGYTF; CDR3nt: TGTGCCAGTAGAACCTCGTCGGCTAACTATGGCTACACCTTC; abundance: -; j_gene: TRBJ1-2; v_gene: TRBV19; len: 14; d_gene: -
CDR3aa: CASSPKQGGETQYF; CDR3nt: TGTGCCAGCTCCCCCAAGCAGGGAGGAGAGACCCAGTACTTC; abundance: -; j_gene: TRBJ2-5; v_gene: TRBV18; len: 14; d_gene: -
CDR3aa: CASSPSRANTGELFF; CDR3nt: TGTGCCAGCTCACCATCTAGGGCGAACACCGGGGAGCTGTTTTTT; abundance: many; j_gene: TRBJ2-2; v_gene: TRBV18; len: 15; d_gene: -